One and the same sample provided the 10 T cell receptor beta chains below, sequenced in a study of blood T cells in healthy people across ages. PCR was performed a second time for roughly 7 to 12 cycles using a sample-barcoded 5' primer and a J-beta primer mix. TCRdb recomputed calls from the 5' RACE reads with MiXCR, one row per CDR3 protein. The table has about 640,000 distinct CDR3 sequences, roughly three fifths seen once. Input material: blood. These receptors were collected from a man aged 60 to 69 in good health.

In this sample, this clonotype turned up a few times. The V call is TRBV4-2, the J call TRBJ1-6; the D is unclear. Trimming took 0 bases from V and 10 from J, leaving 16 bases between them. Looked up from germline, CDR1 is LGHNA and CDR2 is YNFKEQ. CDR3 length: 16 amino acids. The CDR3: CASSQDPGGDGSPLHF. The DNA for the CDR3 is TGTGCCAGCAGCCAAGATCCGGGCGGTGACGGGTCACCCCTCCACTTT.

This clonotype was seen a few times. This chain uses TRBV2 with TRBJ2-5, with 8 bases fitting TRBD2. Germline CDR1 and CDR2: SNHLY and FYNNEI. CDR3 length: 13 residues. With V trimmed by 7 bases and J by 2 bases, 3 bases remained unmatched. The CDR3: CASTIAGQETQYF. CDR3 in DNA: TGTGCCAGCACCATAGCGGGGCAAGAGACCCAGTACTTC.

This sequence joins TRBV21-1 and TRBJ1-2; the table's D call, TRBD1, was not checked against the DNA. TRBV21-1 is a pseudogene locus. CDR3 size: 15 residues. The CDR3 spells CASSKGKTGNYGYTF. The CDR3 DNA sequence: TGTGCCAGCAGCAAAGGAAAGACAGGAAACTATGGCTACACCTTC.

This sequence joins TRBV6-5 and TRBJ2-2, with D possibly being TRBD1 (5 bases). V dropped 6 bases and J dropped 0 bases, with 14 bases sitting between them. The CDR3 has 16 residues. Germline values: CDR1 MNHEY, CDR2 SVGAGI. The CDR3 here is CASSRTGDANTGELFF. The CDR3 coding sequence is TGTGCCAGCAGCCGAACAGGAGACGCGAACACCGGGGAGCTGTTTTTT.

The V call is TRBV24-1, the J call TRBJ2-4, with D tentatively TRBD2 (5 bases). This CDR3 is built from 13 residues. CDR1 and CDR2 (germline): KGHDR, SFDVKD. The germline V and J ends were trimmed by 1 base and 8 bases, with 8 bases remaining between them. The chain's CDR3 is CATSDFFGDIQYF. The CDR3, as DNA: TGTGCCACCAGTGATTTCTTCGGGGACATTCAGTACTTC.

V usage is TRBV7-9 and J usage is TRBJ2-1; possibly TRBD1 or TRBD2 for D (5 bases each). Deletions cut 4 bases from V and 2 bases from J, with 9 bases between. The V gene's germline CDR1 is SEHNR and CDR2 FQNEAQ (reference sequence). The CDR3 has 14 residues. CDR3 in amino acids: CASSSGTTYNEQFF. DNA of the CDR3: TGTGCCAGCAGCTCCGGGACCACCTACAATGAGCAGTTCTTC. Complete variable domain (other parts from reference TRBV7-9 and TRBJ2-1): DTGVSQNPRHKITKRGQNVTFRCDPISEHNRLYWYRQTLGQGPEFLTYFQNEAQLEKSRLLSDRFSAERPKGSFSTLEIQRTEQGDSAMYLCASSSGTTYNEQFFGPGTRLTVL.

This clonotype showed up just once. The chain joins TRBV20-1 to TRBJ1-2; D gene uncertain. The germline CDR1 and CDR2 sequences are DFQATT and SNEGSKA (reference sequence). V was cut by 6 bases and J by 4 bases, with 15 bases left in between. This CDR3 has 13 amino acids. In DNA form, the CDR3 reads TGCAGTGCCCCGACCGAAAGCACCTATGGCTACACCTTC. Amino acids: CSAPTESTYGYTF.

This clonotype was counted a single time. The gene calls are TRBV10-1 and TRBJ2-2; the D gene is possibly TRBD2 (5 bases). V was cut by 8 bases and J by 7 bases, with 14 bases left in between. This CDR3 has 13 residues. Germline V gene lookup returns CDR1 WNHNN and CDR2 SYGVQD (reference sequence). CDR3 loop: CASSAGRNGELFF. CDR3 bases: TGCGCCAGCTCGGCGGGCCGGAACGGGGAGCTGTTTTTT.

The chain uses TRBV6-5 and TRBJ2-3; TRBD2 matches at 13 bases. Per germline, CDR1 MNHEY and CDR2 SVGAGI. J was trimmed by 7 bases and V by 4 bases; bases with no gene match: 8. CDR3 size: 16 residues. The CDR3 DNA sequence: TGTGCCAGCAGTTCCAGTTTACTAGCGGGGGGGAATACGCAGTATTTT. Its protein is CASSSSLLAGGNTQYF.

The table lists this clonotype with many counts. The chain carries TRBV12-3 or TRBV12-4 and TRBJ2-3; TRBD2 might be the D (5 bases). The CDR3 spans 15 residues. Trimming took off 5 bases at V and 3 bases at J, with 15 bases between the two ends. CDR3 region: CASSVGSDSTDTQYF. CDR3 nucleotide sequence: TGTGCCAGCAGTGTGGGTTCGGACTCAACAGATACGCAGTATTTT.